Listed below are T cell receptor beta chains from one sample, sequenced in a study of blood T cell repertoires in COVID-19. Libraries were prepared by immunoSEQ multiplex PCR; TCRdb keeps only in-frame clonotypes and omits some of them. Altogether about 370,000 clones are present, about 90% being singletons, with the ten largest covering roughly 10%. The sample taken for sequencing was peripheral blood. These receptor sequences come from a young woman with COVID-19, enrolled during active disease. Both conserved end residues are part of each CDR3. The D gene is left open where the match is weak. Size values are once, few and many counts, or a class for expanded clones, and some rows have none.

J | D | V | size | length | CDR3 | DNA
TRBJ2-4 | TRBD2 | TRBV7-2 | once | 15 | CASSREGTSKNIQYF | TGTGCCAGCAGCCGGGAGGGAACCAGCAAAAACATTCAGTACTTC
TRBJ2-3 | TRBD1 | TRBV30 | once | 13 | CAFQGANTDTQYF | TGTGCCTTTCAGGGGGCGAACACAGATACGCAGTATTTT
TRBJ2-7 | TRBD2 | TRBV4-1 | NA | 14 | CASSQDRGRGEQYF | TGCGCCAGCAGCCAAGACCGCGGGAGAGGGGAGCAGTACTTC
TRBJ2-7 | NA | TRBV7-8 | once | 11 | CASSRRGEQYF | TGTGCCAGCAGCCGTCGGGGCGAGCAGTACTTC
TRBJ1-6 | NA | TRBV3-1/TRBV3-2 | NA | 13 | CASSQFRGSPLHF | TGTGCCAGCAGCCAATTCAGGGGCTCACCCCTCCACTTT
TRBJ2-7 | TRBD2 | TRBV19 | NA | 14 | CASSTAGGPGEQYF | TGTGCCAGTAGCACAGCGGGAGGGCCCGGCGAGCAGTACTTC
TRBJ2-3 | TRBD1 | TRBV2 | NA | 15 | CASSDRGTYTDTQYF | TGTGCCAGCAGCGACAGGGGCACCTACACAGATACGCAGTATTTT
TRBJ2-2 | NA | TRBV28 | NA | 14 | CATPSGQGAGELFF | TGTGCCACCCCCAGCGGGCAGGGGGCCGGGGAGCTGTTTTTT
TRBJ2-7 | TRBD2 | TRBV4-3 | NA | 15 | CASSQERLAGYEQYF | TGCGCCAGCAGCCAAGAGCGGCTAGCGGGCTACGAGCAGTACTTC
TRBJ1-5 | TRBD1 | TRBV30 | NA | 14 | CAWSADRGRQPQHF | TGTGCCTGGAGTGCAGACAGGGGACGCCAGCCCCAGCATTTT
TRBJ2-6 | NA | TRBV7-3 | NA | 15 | CASSPLRAGANVLTF | TGTGCCTCCTCTCCCCTCAGGGCTGGGGCCAACGTCCTGACTTTC
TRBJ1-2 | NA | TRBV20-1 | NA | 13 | CSASWRGTAGYTF | TGCAGTGCTAGTTGGAGGGGTACGGCTGGCTACACCTTC
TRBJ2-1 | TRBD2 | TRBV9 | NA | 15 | CASSPTSGRTYEQFF | TGTGCCAGCAGCCCTACTAGCGGGAGGACCTATGAGCAGTTCTTC
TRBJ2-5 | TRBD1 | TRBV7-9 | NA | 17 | CASSPRSGTVGRETQYF | TGTGCCAGCAGCCCCCGAAGTGGGACAGTGGGGCGAGAGACCCAGTACTTC
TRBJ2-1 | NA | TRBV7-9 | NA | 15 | CASSDDVGGNNEQFF | TGTGCCAGCAGCGATGACGTGGGCGGGAACAATGAGCAGTTCTTC
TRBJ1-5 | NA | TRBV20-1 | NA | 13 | CSASVGGDQPQHF | TGCAGTGCTAGTGTGGGGGGGGACCAGCCCCAGCATTTT
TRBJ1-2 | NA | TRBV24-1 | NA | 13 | CATSSGVDYGYTF | TGTGCCACCAGTTCAGGGGTTGACTATGGCTACACCTTC
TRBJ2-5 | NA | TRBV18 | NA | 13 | CASSPQGVETQYF | TGTGCCAGCTCACCACAGGGGGTGGAGACCCAGTACTTC
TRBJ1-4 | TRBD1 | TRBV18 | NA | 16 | CASSPSMGQGYEKLFF | TGTGCCAGCTCACCATCGATGGGACAGGGTTATGAAAAACTGTTTTTT
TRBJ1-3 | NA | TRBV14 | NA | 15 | CASSQVRGSGNTIYF | TGTGCCAGCAGCCAAGTACGGGGGTCTGGAAACACCATATATTTT
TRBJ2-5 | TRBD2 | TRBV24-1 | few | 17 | CATSDGTSGRWQETQYF | TGTGCCACCAGTGACGGGACTAGCGGGAGATGGCAAGAGACCCAGTACTTC
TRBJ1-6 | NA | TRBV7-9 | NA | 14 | CASSLGGYNSPLHF | TGTGCCAGCAGCTTGGGAGGATATAATTCACCCCTCCACTTT
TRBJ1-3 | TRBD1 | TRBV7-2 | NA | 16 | CASSLTTGGTGNTIYF | TGTGCCAGCAGCTTAACCACAGGGGGCACTGGAAACACCATATATTTT
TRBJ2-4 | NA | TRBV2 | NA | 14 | CASSERTRRNIQYF | TGTGCCAGCAGTGAACGAACTCGGAGGAACATTCAGTACTTC
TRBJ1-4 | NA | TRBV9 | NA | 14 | CASSQGVTNEKLFF | TGTGCCAGCAGCCAAGGGGTGACTAATGAAAAACTGTTTTTT
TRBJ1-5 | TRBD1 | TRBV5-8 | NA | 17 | CASSLAGDSGGSQPQHF | TGTGCCAGCAGCTTGGCCGGGGACAGCGGAGGAAGTCAGCCCCAGCATTTT
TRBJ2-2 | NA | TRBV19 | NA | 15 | CASSMNTGITGELFF | TGTGCCAGTAGTATGAATACAGGGATTACCGGGGAGCTGTTTTTT
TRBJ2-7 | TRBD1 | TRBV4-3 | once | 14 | CASSQDRDSTKQYF | TGCGCCAGCAGCCAAGATAGGGACAGTACGAAGCAGTACTTC
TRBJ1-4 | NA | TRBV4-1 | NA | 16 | CASSQDPAVTNEKLFF | TGCGCCAGCAGCCAAGATCCCGCGGTTACTAATGAAAAACTGTTTTTT
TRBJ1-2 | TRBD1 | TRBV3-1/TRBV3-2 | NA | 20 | CASSRIGRGQGIVANYGYTF | TGTGCCAGCAGCCGGATAGGAAGAGGACAGGGGATTGTCGCTAACTATGGCTACACCTTC
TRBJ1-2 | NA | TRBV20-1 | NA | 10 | CSVPVAGYTF | TGCAGTGTCCCGGTAGCGGGCTACACCTTC
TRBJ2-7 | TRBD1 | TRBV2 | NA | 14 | CASSESGQGHEQYF | TGTGCCAGCAGTGAATCAGGACAGGGCCACGAGCAGTACTTC
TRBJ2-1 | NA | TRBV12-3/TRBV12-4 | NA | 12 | CASSRNLPEQFF | TGTGCCAGCAGTCGCAATCTACCGGAGCAGTTCTTC
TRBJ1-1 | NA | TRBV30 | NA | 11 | CAGAGNTEAFF | TGTGCCGGGGCGGGGAACACTGAAGCTTTCTTT
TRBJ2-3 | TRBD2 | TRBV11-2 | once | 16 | CASSLGLAGGTDTQYF | TGTGCCAGCAGCTTAGGGCTAGCGGGAGGTACAGATACGCAGTATTTT
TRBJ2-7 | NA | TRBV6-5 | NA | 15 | CASSYTRALPYEQYF | TGTGCCAGCAGTTACACGCGGGCCCTCCCCTACGAGCAGTACTTC
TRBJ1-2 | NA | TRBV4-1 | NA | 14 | CASSQAGTPYGYTF | TGCGCCAGCAGCCAAGCCGGGACACCGTATGGCTACACCTTC
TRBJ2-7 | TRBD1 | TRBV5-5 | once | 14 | CASSEQGARYEQYF | TGTGCCAGCAGCGAACAGGGGGCCCGCTACGAGCAGTACTTC
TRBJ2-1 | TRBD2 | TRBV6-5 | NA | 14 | CASSMGLADNEQFF | TGTGCCAGCAGTATGGGACTAGCGGACAATGAGCAGTTCTTC
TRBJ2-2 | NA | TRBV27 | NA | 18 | CASSLSLWDITNTGELFF | TGTGCCAGCAGTTTATCCTTATGGGACATAACAAACACCGGGGAGCTGTTTTTT